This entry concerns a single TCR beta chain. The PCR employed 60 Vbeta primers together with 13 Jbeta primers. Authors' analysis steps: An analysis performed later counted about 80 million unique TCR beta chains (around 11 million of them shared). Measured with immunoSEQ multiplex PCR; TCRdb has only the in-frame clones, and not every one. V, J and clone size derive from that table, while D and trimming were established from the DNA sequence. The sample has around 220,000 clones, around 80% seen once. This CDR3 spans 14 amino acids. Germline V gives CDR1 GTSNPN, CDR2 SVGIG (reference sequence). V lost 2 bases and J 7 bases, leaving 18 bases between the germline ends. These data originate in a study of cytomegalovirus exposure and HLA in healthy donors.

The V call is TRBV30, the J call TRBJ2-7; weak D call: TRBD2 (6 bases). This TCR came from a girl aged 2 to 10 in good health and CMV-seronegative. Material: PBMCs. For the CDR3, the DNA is TGTGCCTGGAGTAGCCTAGCGCCGACGGGGGAGCAGTACTTC. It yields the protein CAWSSLAPTGEQYF.